This T cell receptor beta chain was profiled in a study of tumor-infiltrating lymphocytes in primary liver carcinoma listed by TCRdb under 2017. Background for the entire study: Hepatocellular carcinoma (four) or combined HCC and intrahepatic cholangiocarcinoma (one) was present in the five patients, who were three men and two women aged 30 to 69 years. Reproducibility between technical replicate repertoires was high, with correlation coefficients above 0.95 and mean shared-clone rates about 0.89. A total of approximately 35 specimens from 5 patients underwent TCRbeta repertoire sequencing, comprising around 25 tumor regions, 5 adjacent noncancerous liver tissues and 5 peripheral blood samples. Across five regions of each liver tumor, along with adjacent normal tissue and blood, the study brought together TCRbeta repertoire sequencing, expression microarrays and whole-exome sequencing. Samples yielded roughly 3.65 to 7.13 million productive TCRbeta reads; read depth did not differ significantly between tissue types. The five patients had tumors of stage T1-T3 N0M0, with maximum diameters ranging from roughly 4 to 11 cm.

Here is what the overall study found, with its caveats: Comparison of CD4+ and CD8+ T cell repertoires was precluded by the use of bulk unsorted samples. The study included only four or five patients, and the authors note findings should be validated in a larger study. Consistent with antigen-driven expansion, pairs of tumor regions showed higher repertoire overlap (mean around 36%) than either tumor-adjacent pairs (around 17%) or tumor-blood pairs (roughly 15%). A significantly larger repertoire fraction was made up by the top 250 clones in tumors than in blood (p = 0.039). Only the TCR beta chain was sequenced, so true repertoire diversity is likely underestimated because unpaired alpha chains were not captured.

CDR1 KGHSH and CDR2 LQKENI are derived from the germline V gene. The CDR3 goes from the cysteine to the phenylalanine over 16 residues. The sequence is cut down to CDR3 DNA, 48 bases in frame from base 1. Without any cell sorting, total RNA and DNA were extracted together from around 20-30 mg of bulk tissue using the AllPrep DNA/RNA mini kit. Between late 2015 and early 2016, about five patients in China with histopathologically diagnosed primary liver carcinoma had their tumors surgically resected. Chronic HBV infection was present in the patients, and the patients were treatment-naive at sampling. Fresh tumor and adjacent tissue pieces were bisected; one half was stored in RNAlater at -80°C, the other sent for histology. Using a constant-region primer and ProtoScript II reverse transcriptase, TCRbeta-specific cDNA was reverse-transcribed from around 500 ng total RNA. Construction of the TCRbeta libraries relied on three nested rounds of multiplex PCR, following a slightly modified ARM-PCR procedure. The first two PCR rounds used multiplex TRBV1-TRBV30 forward primers with a Cbeta reverse primer, each for 10 to 11 cycles. Sample barcodes and Illumina adapters were added in a final 25-cycle PCR using Deep VentR polymerase. Before sequencing, amplicons of 200-500 bp were gel-purified using a QIAquick gel extraction kit. An Illumina HiSeq 2500 was used to sequence the TCRbeta amplicons with 250-bp paired-end reads. On the authors' methods: Quality trimming of reads was performed with Trimmomatic v0.33, and paired reads were merged with FLASH v1.2.11 so that full CDR3 sequences could be recovered. V, D and J germline segments were assigned to the rearranged TCRbeta sequences by MiGEC v1.2.1b. Clonotype statistics and Shannon-Wiener diversity indices were computed with VDJtools v1.0.0. Except for diversity analysis, only each sample's 250 most abundant clonotypes were used in subsequent analyses to reduce sampling bias. TCRdb itself trimmed the public reads at Q25 with fastp, ran MiXCR and retained productive beta chains. Merged by CDR3 protein, the rows form single entries marked with the most common genes and DNA. These V and J calls rely on TCRdb rather than the paper's analysis. The sample records 95,000 to 150,000 distinct CDR3 sequences, roughly 70% of which are singletons. The ten largest clones capture over 8% of the sample.

About this clonotype itself: Its antigen is not yet known. Compared with germline, one end of the junction differs, possibly owing to a read error.

The clonotype originates from a woman aged 55-69 years with primary liver carcinoma and hepatitis B virus infection. Recombination linked TRBV18 to TRBJ1-5; 9 nucleotides in the junction match TRBD1. The sequenced sample was tumor-adjacent normal liver tissue. The DNA is TGTGCCAACTCACCAAACCGCCGGACAGGGGATAAGCCCCAGCATTTT. It translates as CANSPNRRTGDKPQHF. Extended through the reference TRBV18 and TRBJ1-5 proteins, this CDR3 yields the full variable domain: NAGVMQNPRHLVRRRGQEARLRCSPMKGHSHVYWYRQLPEEGLKFMVYLQKENIIDESGMPKERFSAEFPKEGPSILRIQQVVRGDSAAYFCANSPNRRTGDKPQHFGDGTRLSIL.